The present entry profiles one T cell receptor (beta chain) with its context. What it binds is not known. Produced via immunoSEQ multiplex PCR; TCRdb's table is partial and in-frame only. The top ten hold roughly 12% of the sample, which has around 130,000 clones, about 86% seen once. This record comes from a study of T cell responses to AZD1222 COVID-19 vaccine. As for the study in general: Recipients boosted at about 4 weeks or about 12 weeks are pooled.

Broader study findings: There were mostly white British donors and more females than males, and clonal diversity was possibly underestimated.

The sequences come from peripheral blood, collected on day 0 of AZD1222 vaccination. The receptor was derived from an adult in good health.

CDR3: CASSLARSYEQYF. For the CDR3, the DNA is TGTGCCAGCAGCTTAGCTCGTTCCTACGAGCAGTACTTC. The chain uses TRBV7-2 and TRBJ2-7; D is undetermined. Germline V lookup: CDR1 SGHTA, CDR2 FQGNSA. V was cut by 0 bases and J by 1 base, with 4 bases left in between. The CDR3 has 13 amino acids.